What follows describes a single TCR beta chain. What it binds is not known. Here immunoSEQ multiplex PCR was the method, and the copy in TCRdb shows in-frame clones only, minus some. The sample yields about 24,000 clones, about 88% seen once. The length of the CDR3 is 15 residues. CDR1 and CDR2 from the germline V gene are LGHNA and YNFKEQ. V lost 1 base to trimming and J lost 6 bases, with 15 bases between them. This sample was taken from a study of T cells in localized non-small cell lung cancer. Whole-study findings and limits: There was an association of higher blood T cell density with longer overall survival.

The chain joins TRBV4-2 to TRBJ1-2, with TRBD1 as a possible D gene (6 bases). This TCR came from a male donor at least 60 years old with stage I squamous cell lung carcinoma. This material consisted of peripheral blood, taken before any cancer treatment. The CDR3, as DNA: TGTGCCAGCAGCCAAGTAACACAGGGCAGTAATGGCTACACCTTC. It is translated as CASSQVTQGSNGYTF.